Included here is one T cell receptor beta chain sequence, with context. Profiling relied on immunoSEQ multiplex PCR, and the TCRdb table lists in-frame clones only, not all of them. The sample shows 190,000 or so clones, around four fifths of them seen only once. The entry originates in a study of blood T cell repertoires in COVID-19. What the recovered Cohort 3 donors had was two negative PCRs, clearance, or symptom resolution. The sequence was collected from a man aged 35-49 years who had recovered from COVID-19. Sequencing used PBMCs or T cells enriched from blood (not recorded which).

In nucleotides, the CDR3 is TGTGCCAGCAGCCAAAGGACAGGGGGTTATGAAAAACTGTTTTTT. This encodes CASSQRTGGYEKLFF. This chain connects TRBV14 to TRBJ1-4; TRBD1 aligns across 10 bases. V was pared by 2 bases and J by 6 bases, with 3 bases of the junction left unmatched. There are 15 residues in the CDR3. In germline, CDR1 is SGHDN, CDR2 FVKESK.